The clone carrying this TCR beta chain was seen only a few times. What it binds is not known. Unique molecular identifiers were built into the TCR beta cDNA libraries. T cells numbering about 0.85 to 11 million yielded 500,000 to 550,000 cDNA molecules. From the PCR reads, TCRdb called clonotypes with MiXCR, one entry per CDR3 protein. The sample yields hundreds of thousands of distinct CDR3 sequences, 53% seen once. These data belong to a study of post-analysis software for immune sequencing data. Study as a whole: In terms of disease course, relapsing-remitting, secondary progressive and progressive-relapsing multiple sclerosis were included.

The germline V and J ends were trimmed by 4 bases and 5 bases, with 15 bases remaining between them. The CDR3 extends over 13 amino acids. Germline assignment: CDR1 SQVTM and CDR2 ANQGSEA. Study-level findings and limits: Strong same-batch co-clustering of samples appeared with F measure clustering. Among multiple sclerosis patients, normalized Chao1 diversity was significantly below that of controls. Relative to controls, patients had 4 or 5 TRBV segments at higher frequency, with TRBV5-6, TRBV5-1 and TRBV20-1 among these.

The chain has TRBV29-1 and TRBJ2-7; D unresolved. This receptor was obtained from a girl aged 10-17 years with multiple sclerosis. What was sequenced was blood. For the CDR3, the DNA is TGCAGCGTTGTGGAGCCTGGGTACCACGAGCAGTACTTC. Its protein is CSVVEPGYHEQYF.